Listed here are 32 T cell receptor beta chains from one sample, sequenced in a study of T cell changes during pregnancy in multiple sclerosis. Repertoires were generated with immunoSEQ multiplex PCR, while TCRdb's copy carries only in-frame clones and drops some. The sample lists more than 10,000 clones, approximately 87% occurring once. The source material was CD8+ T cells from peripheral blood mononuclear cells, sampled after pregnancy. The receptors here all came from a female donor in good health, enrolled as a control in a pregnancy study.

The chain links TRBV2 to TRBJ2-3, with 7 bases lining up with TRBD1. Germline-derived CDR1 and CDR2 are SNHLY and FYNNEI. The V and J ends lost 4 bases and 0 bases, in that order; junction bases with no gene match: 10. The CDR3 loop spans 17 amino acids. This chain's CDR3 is CASSVDLGGSSTDTQYF. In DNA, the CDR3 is TGTGCCAGCAGTGTGGATTTAGGGGGCAGTAGCACAGATACGCAGTATTTT.

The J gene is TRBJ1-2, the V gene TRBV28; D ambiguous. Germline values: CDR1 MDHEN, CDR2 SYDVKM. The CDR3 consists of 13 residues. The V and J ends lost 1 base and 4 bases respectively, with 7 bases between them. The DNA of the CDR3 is TGTGCCAGCAGTTTATCGCGAGTCTATGGCTACACCTTC. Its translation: CASSLSRVYGYTF.

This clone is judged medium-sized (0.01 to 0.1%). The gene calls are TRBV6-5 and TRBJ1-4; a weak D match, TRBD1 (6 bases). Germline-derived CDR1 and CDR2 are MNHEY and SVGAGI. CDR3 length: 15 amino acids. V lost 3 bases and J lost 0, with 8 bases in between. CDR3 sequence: CASSYEGATNEKLFF. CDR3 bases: TGTGCCAGCAGTTATGAGGGGGCAACTAATGAAAAACTGTTTTTT.

The DNA for the CDR3 is TGTGCCAGCAGCCCGGACAGGAGCAATCAGCCCCAGCATTTT. This encodes CASSPDRSNQPQHF. The chain is built from TRBV7-9 and TRBJ1-5; 7 bases match TRBD1. The germline V gene has CDR1 SEHNR and CDR2 FQNEAQ (reference sequence). J was trimmed by 1 base and V by 5 bases; bases with no gene match: 2. This CDR3 has 14 residues.

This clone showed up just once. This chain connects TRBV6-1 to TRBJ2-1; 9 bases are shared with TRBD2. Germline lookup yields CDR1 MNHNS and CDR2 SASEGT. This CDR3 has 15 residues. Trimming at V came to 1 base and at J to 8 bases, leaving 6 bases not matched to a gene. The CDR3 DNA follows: TGTGCCAGCAGTGAAGGCATAGCGGGGGTTCATGAGCAGTTCTTC. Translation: CASSEGIAGVHEQFF.

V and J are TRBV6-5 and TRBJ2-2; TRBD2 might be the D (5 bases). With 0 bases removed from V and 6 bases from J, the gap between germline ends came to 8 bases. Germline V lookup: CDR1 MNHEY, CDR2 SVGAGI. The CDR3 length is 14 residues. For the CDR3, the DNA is TGTGCCAGCAGTTACTCGATAGCGTCCGGGGAGCTGTTTTTT. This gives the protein CASSYSIASGELFF.

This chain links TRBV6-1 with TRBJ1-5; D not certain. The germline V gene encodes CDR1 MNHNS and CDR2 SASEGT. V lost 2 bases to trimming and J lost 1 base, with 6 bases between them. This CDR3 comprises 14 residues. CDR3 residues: CASSELGSNQPQHF. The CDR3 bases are TGTGCCAGCAGTGAATTGGGCAGCAATCAGCCCCAGCATTTT.

In DNA, the CDR3 is TGTGCCAGCAGTATGGACAGGGGTGGAAACACCATATATTTT. Translating it yields CASSMDRGGNTIYF. The gene calls are TRBV6-6 and TRBJ1-3, with TRBD1 matching over 9 bases. CDR1 MNHNY and CDR2 SVGAGI come from the germline V gene (reference sequence). The CDR3 consists of 14 residues. The V and J ends lost 5 bases and 3 bases, in that order; junction bases with no gene match: 2.

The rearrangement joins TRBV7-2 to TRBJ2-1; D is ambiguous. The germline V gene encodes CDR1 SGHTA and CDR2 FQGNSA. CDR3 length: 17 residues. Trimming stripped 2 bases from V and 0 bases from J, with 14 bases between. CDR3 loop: CASSLWVQTRSYNEQFF. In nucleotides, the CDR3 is TGTGCCAGCAGCTTATGGGTGCAGACTCGCTCCTACAATGAGCAGTTCTTC.

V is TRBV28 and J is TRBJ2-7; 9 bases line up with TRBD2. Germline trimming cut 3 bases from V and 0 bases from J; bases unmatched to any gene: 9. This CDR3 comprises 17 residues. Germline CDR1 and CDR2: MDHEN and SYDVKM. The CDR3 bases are TGTGCCAGCAGTTTTGTGTCGAGCGGGAGGACCTCCTACGAGCAGTACTTC. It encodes CASSFVSSGRTSYEQYF. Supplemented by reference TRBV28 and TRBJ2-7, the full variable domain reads DVKVTQSSRYLVKRTGEKVFLECVQDMDHENMFWYRQDPGLGLRLIYFSYDVKMKEKGDIPEGYSVSREKKERFSLILESASTNQTSMYLCASSFVSSGRTSYEQYFGPGTRLTVT.

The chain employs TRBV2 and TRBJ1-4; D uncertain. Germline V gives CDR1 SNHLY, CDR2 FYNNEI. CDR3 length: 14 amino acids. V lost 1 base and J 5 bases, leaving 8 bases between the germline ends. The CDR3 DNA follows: TGTGCCAGCAGTGAAGGCACAGCAAATGAAAAACTGTTTTTT. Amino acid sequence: CASSEGTANEKLFF.

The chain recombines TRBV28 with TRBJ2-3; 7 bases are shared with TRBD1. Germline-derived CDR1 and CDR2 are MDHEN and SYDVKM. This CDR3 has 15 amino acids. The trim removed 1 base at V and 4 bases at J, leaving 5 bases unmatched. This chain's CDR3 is CASSLSTGRADTQYF. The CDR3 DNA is TGTGCCAGCAGTTTATCGACAGGGAGAGCAGATACGCAGTATTTT.

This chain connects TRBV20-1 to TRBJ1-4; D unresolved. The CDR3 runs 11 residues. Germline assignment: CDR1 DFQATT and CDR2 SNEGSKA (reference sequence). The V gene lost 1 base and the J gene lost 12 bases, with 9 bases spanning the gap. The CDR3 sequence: CSARVEGQLFF. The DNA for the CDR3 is TGCAGTGCTAGAGTGGAGGGTCAACTGTTTTTT.

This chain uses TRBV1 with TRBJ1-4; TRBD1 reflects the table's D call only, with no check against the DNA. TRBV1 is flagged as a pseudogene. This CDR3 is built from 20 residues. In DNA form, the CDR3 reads TGCACCAGCAGCCAAACCGGGACAGGGGGCTATCAGGCAACTAATGAAAAACTGTTTTTT. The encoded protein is CTSSQTGTGGYQATNEKLFF.

The CDR3 DNA sequence: TGTGCCTCCCGAGCCGGGACAGTCTCCTACGAGCAGTACTTC. This translates into CASRAGTVSYEQYF. The V gene is TRBV7-9, the J gene TRBJ2-7, with 7 bases aligning to TRBD1. Germline V gives CDR1 SEHNR, CDR2 FQNEAQ (reference sequence). J lost 0 bases, V lost 11 bases, and 10 bases had no gene match. The CDR3 totals 14 residues.

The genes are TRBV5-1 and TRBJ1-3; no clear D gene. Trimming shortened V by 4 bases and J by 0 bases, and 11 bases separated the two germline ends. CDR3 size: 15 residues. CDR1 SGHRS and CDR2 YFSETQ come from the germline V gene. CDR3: CASSPHDNSGNTIYF. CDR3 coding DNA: TGCGCCAGCAGCCCACACGACAACTCTGGAAACACCATATATTTT.

Here the CDR3 DNA reads TGTGCCAGTAGTACCTACGTCAAAAACATTCAGTACTTC. This codes for CASSTYVKNIQYF. The V and J genes are TRBV19 and TRBJ2-4; D not resolved. CDR3 length equals 13 residues. V lost 4 bases and J lost 3, with 7 bases in between. CDR1 LNHDA and CDR2 SQIVND come from the germline V gene (reference sequence).

In DNA, the CDR3 is TGTGCCAGCAGCCTTGGGGCAACTAGCAATCAGCCCCAGCATTTT. Translating gives CASSLGATSNQPQHF. This chain connects TRBV7-9 to TRBJ1-5; tentatively, D is TRBD1 (5 bases). The CDR3 runs 15 residues. V gave up 5 bases and J gave up 0 bases, with 11 bases separating them. Germline values: CDR1 SEHNR, CDR2 FQNEAQ (reference sequence).

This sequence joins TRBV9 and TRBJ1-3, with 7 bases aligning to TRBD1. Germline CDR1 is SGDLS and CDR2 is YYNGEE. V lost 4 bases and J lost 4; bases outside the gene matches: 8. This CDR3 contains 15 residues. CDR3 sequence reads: CASSPTGAAGNTIYF. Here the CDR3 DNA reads TGTGCCAGCAGCCCTACAGGGGCAGCGGGAAACACCATATATTTT.

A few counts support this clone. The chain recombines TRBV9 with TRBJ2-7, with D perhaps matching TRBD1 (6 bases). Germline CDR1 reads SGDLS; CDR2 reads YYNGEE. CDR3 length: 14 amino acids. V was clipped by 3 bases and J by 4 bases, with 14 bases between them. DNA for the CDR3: TGTGCCAGCAGCGAGACAGGCGACGATTACGAGCAGTACTTC. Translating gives CASSETGDDYEQYF.

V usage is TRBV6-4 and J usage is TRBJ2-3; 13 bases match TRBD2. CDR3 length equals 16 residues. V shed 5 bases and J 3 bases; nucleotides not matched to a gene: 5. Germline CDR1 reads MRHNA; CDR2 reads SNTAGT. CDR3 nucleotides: TGTGCCAGCAGTCCCACTAGCGGGGGGGCTACAGATACGCAGTATTTT. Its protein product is CASSPTSGGATDTQYF.

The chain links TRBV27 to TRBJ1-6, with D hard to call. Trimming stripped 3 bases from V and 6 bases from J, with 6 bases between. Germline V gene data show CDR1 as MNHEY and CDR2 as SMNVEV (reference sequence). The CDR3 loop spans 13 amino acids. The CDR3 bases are TGTGCCAGCAGTTTTGGGAGTAATTCACCCCTCCACTTT. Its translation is CASSFGSNSPLHF.

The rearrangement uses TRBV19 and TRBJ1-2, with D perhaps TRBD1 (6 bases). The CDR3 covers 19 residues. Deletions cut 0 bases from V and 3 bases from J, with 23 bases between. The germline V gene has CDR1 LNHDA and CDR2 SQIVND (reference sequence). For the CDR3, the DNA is TGTGCCAGTAGTATAGATCTTCTTCGAGCAGGGGAAGGAGACTATGGCTACACCTTC. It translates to CASSIDLLRAGEGDYGYTF.

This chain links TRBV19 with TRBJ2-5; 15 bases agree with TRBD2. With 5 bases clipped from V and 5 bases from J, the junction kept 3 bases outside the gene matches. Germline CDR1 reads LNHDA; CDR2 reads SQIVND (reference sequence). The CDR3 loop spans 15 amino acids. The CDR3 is CASSPGLAGGETQYF. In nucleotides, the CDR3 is TGTGCCAGTAGTCCGGGACTAGCGGGGGGTGAGACCCAGTACTTC. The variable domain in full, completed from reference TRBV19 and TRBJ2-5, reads DGGITQSPKYLFRKEGQNVTLSCEQNLNHDAMYWYRQDPGQGLRLIYYSQIVNDFQKGDIAEGYSVSREKKESFPLTVTSAQKNPTAFYLCASSPGLAGGETQYFGPGTRLLVL.

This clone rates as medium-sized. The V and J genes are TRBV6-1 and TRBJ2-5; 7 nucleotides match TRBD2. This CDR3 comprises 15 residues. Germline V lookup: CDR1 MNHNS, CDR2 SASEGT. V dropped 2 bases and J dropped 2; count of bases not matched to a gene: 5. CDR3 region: CASSELSGGQETQYF. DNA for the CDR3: TGTGCCAGCAGTGAACTCTCCGGGGGGCAAGAGACCCAGTACTTC.

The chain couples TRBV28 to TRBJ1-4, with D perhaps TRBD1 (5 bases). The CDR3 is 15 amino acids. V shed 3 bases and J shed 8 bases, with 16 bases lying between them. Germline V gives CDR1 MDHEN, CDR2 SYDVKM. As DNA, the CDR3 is TGTGCCAGCAGTTTTTGGAAGGGGATAGGGGAAAAACTGTTTTTT. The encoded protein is CASSFWKGIGEKLFF.

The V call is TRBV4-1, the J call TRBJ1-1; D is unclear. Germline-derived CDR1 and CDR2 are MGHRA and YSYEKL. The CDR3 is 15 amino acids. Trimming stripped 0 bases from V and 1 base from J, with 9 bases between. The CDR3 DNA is TGCGCCAGCAGCCAAGACCCGACAAAGAACACTGAAGCTTTCTTT. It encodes CASSQDPTKNTEAFF.

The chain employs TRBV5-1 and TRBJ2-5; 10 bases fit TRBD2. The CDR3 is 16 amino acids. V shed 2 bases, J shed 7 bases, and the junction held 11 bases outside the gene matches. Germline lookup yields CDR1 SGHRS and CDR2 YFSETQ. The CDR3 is CASSFSLAGDWLTQYF. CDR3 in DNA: TGCGCCAGCAGCTTTTCTCTAGCGGGAGATTGGTTGACCCAGTACTTC. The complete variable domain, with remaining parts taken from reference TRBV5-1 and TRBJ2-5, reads KAGVTQTPRYLIKTRGQQVTLSCSPISGHRSVSWYQQTPGQGLQFLFEYFSETQRNKGNFPGRFSGRQFSNSRSEMNVSTLELGDSALYLCASSFSLAGDWLTQYFGPGTRLLVL.

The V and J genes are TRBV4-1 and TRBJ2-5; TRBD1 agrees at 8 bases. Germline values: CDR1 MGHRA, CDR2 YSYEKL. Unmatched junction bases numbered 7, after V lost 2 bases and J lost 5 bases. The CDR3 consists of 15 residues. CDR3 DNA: TGCGCCAGCAGCCAACTCCAGGGGGCTGGGGAGACCCAGTACTTC. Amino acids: CASSQLQGAGETQYF.

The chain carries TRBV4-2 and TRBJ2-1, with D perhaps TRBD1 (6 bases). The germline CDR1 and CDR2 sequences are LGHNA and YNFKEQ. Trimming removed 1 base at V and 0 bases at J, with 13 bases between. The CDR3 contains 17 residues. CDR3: CASSQVITGSSYNEQFF. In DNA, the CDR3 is TGTGCCAGCAGCCAAGTTATAACAGGGAGCTCCTACAATGAGCAGTTCTTC.

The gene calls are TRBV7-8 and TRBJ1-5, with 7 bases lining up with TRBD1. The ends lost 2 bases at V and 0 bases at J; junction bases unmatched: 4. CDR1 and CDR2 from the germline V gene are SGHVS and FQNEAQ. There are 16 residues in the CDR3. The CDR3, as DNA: TGTGCCAGCAGCTTAATCGACAGGGCTAGCAATCAGCCCCAGCATTTT. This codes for CASSLIDRASNQPQHF.

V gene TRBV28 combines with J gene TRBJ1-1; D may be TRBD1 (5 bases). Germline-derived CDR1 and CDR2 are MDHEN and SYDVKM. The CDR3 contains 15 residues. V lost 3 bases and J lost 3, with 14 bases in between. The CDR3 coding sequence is TGTGCCAGCAGTTTGGTCACAGGACAACACACTGAAGCTTTCTTT. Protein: CASSLVTGQHTEAFF.